Listed here are 24 T cell receptor beta chains from one sample, sequenced in a study of T cell repertoires in cytomegalovirus infection. No cognate antigen is known for these TCRs. TCRdb re-called the reads through MiXCR, storing one row per CDR3 protein. Of nearly 700,000 distinct CDR3 sequences detected, around 31% appear once; the ten largest clones hold 15% to 20%. The input for sequencing was cultured PBMCs, taken from culture after CMV antigen stimulation. These receptors all stem from a human donor in good health (CMV status not recorded). Some clones in this sample may be carry-over from other donors' samples.

Only a few counts were recorded for this clonotype. The chain recombines TRBV14 with TRBJ2-1, with TRBD2 matching over 9 bases. The J segment lost 4 bases and the V segment lost 3 bases, leaving 10 bases of the junction unmatched. The germline V gene has CDR1 SGHDN and CDR2 FVKESK. There are 17 residues in the CDR3. This chain's CDR3 is CASSQTGTSIRYNEQFF. As DNA, the CDR3 is TGTGCCAGCAGCCAGACCGGGACTAGCATTCGGTACAATGAGCAGTTCTTC.

This clonotype was seen a handful of times. The chain joins TRBV7-8 to TRBJ2-3; perhaps TRBD1 as D (6 bases). The CDR3 covers 15 residues. The V end was cut by 5 bases, the J end by 6 bases, with 18 bases between. Germline V gene sequence: CDR1 SGHVS, CDR2 FQNEAQ. The CDR3 spells CASSPMDRGMDTQYF. For the CDR3, the DNA is TGTGCCAGCAGCCCAATGGACAGAGGCATGGATACGCAGTATTTT.

This clonotype was observed a few times. CDR3 coding DNA: TGTGCCAGCAGGAAAGACGGAATTAATGAAAAACTGTTTTTT. It is translated as CASRKDGINEKLFF. V and J are TRBV4-2 and TRBJ1-4, with unresolved D. The CDR3 totals 14 residues. V lost 6 bases and J lost 4, with 12 bases in between. Per the germline V gene, CDR1 is LGHNA and CDR2 is YNFKEQ.

This rearrangement joins TRBV27 to TRBJ2-3; 13 positions match TRBD2. With 7 bases clipped from V and 5 bases from J, the junction kept 9 bases outside the gene matches. CDR3 size: 16 residues. Looked up from germline, CDR1 is MNHEY and CDR2 is SMNVEV (reference sequence). As DNA, the CDR3 is TGTGCCAGCACCCCGACTAGCGGGGGGCCGGGAGATACGCAGTATTTT. This gives the protein CASTPTSGGPGDTQYF.

This clonotype was counted at least ten times. V is TRBV7-6 and J is TRBJ2-3; D could derive from TRBD1 or TRBD2 (6 bases each). This CDR3 region has 16 residues. The V gene's germline CDR1 is SGHVS and CDR2 FNYEAQ. Trimming shortened V by 1 base and J by 2 bases, and 13 bases separated the two germline ends. CDR3 sequence: CASSLETGASTDTQYF. CDR3 coding DNA: TGTGCCAGCAGCTTAGAGACGGGGGCGTCCACAGATACGCAGTATTTT.

The genes are TRBV2 and TRBJ1-1, with D unclear. Germline CDR1 is SNHLY and CDR2 is FYNNEI. The CDR3 has 13 amino acids. The V and J ends lost 8 bases and 3 bases respectively, with 13 bases between them. This CDR3 reads CASGTLGDTEAFF. The CDR3 DNA reads as TGTGCCAGCGGAACTCTCGGGGACACTGAAGCTTTCTTT. The variable domain in full, with the rest retrieved from reference TRBV2 and TRBJ1-1, is EPEVTQTPSHQVTQMGQEVILRCVPISNHLYFYWYRQILGQKVEFLVSFYNNEISEKSEIFDDQFSVERPDGSNFTLKIRSTKLEDSAMYFCASGTLGDTEAFFGQGTRLTVV.

This clonotype was observed a few times. The gene calls are TRBV19 and TRBJ2-7; a possible D gene is TRBD1 (6 bases). V gave up 3 bases and J gave up 2 bases, with 14 bases separating them. This CDR3 comprises 15 residues. Germline CDR1 is LNHDA and CDR2 is SQIVND (reference sequence). The CDR3 nucleotides are TGTGCCAGTAGTATCTCGTCAGGGGCCACCTACGAGCAGTACTTC. It translates to CASSISSGATYEQYF.

The sample holds a few counts of this clonotype. V gene TRBV6-2 or TRBV6-3 combines with J gene TRBJ2-2, with 11 bases lining up with TRBD2. V was pared by 3 bases and J by 5 bases, with 2 bases of the junction left unmatched. CDR1 is MNHEY, CDR2 SVGEGT, per germline. This CDR3 spans 15 amino acids. The CDR3 spells CASSYGTSGTGELFF. CDR3 nucleotides: TGTGCCAGCAGTTATGGGACTAGCGGAACCGGGGAGCTGTTTTTT.

At least ten counts were recorded for this clonotype. The chain uses TRBV7-9 and TRBJ2-1; a possible D gene is TRBD2 (6 bases). Trimming removed 6 bases at V and 4 bases at J, with 22 bases between. From germline, CDR1 is SEHNR and CDR2 FQNEAQ (reference sequence). This CDR3 has 17 amino acids. CDR3 sequence reads: CASSYTPGTGYYNEQFF. The CDR3, as DNA: TGTGCCAGCAGTTATACTCCCGGGACTGGATATTACAATGAGCAGTTCTTC.

V gene TRBV25-1 combines with J gene TRBJ2-1; maybe TRBD1 (5 bases). V was cut by 5 bases and J by 10 bases, with 12 bases left in between. The CDR3 length is 12 residues. Per the germline V gene, CDR1 is MGHDK and CDR2 is SYGVNS. Here the CDR3 reads CASSLPAGEQFF. DNA for the CDR3: TGTGCCAGCAGTCTACCCGCAGGGGAGCAGTTCTTC.

The V and J genes are TRBV5-1 and TRBJ2-7; D is tentatively TRBD1 or TRBD2 (5 bases each). The CDR3 totals 14 residues. CDR1 and CDR2 from the germline V gene are SGHRS and YFSETQ. V gave up 4 bases and J gave up 3 bases, with 14 bases separating them. CDR3 coding DNA: TGCGCCAGCAGCATCCGGGACGGGAACTACGAGCAGTACTTC. Protein product: CASSIRDGNYEQYF.

This clonotype was seen just once. The chain carries TRBV6-5 and TRBJ1-6; D call uncertain. Trimming shortened V by 5 bases and J by 2 bases, and 13 bases separated the two germline ends. Germline V CDR1 and CDR2: MNHEY, SVGAGI. CDR3 length: 16 residues. CDR3 DNA sequence: TGTGCCAGCAGTGACCCTATGCGTACCTATAATTCACCCCTCCACTTT. Protein: CASSDPMRTYNSPLHF.

This sequence joins TRBV20-1 and TRBJ1-1; D possibly corresponds to TRBD1 (5 bases). Germline CDR1 reads DFQATT; CDR2 reads SNEGSKA (reference sequence). Trimming cost V 1 base and J 3 bases, with 15 bases left between them. The CDR3 runs to 15 residues. The CDR3 DNA follows: TGCAGTGCTAGAGCAACAGGAGGAGAAGACACTGAAGCTTTCTTT. Its protein product is CSARATGGEDTEAFF.

The chain links TRBV19 to TRBJ2-3; D not certain. V lost 0 bases to trimming and J lost 4 bases, with 5 bases between them. The CDR3 covers 13 residues. Per germline, CDR1 LNHDA and CDR2 SQIVND (reference sequence). As DNA, the CDR3 is TGTGCCAGTAGTATAGAGGTCGCAGATACGCAGTATTTT. Translation gives CASSIEVADTQYF.

The genes are TRBV5-4 and TRBJ1-1, with a tentative D call TRBD1 (6 bases). The germline V gene encodes CDR1 SGHNT and CDR2 YYREEE (reference sequence). This CDR3 has 14 residues. V was shortened by 3 bases and J by 3 bases, with 12 bases between the two germline ends. The DNA of the CDR3 is TGTGCCAGCAGCTCTGGGGGGCGCGACACTGAAGCTTTCTTT. It codes for CASSSGGRDTEAFF.

Details on this clonotype: Since a much larger clone is just one base distant, this may be a read error. This sequence joins TRBV27 and TRBJ2-2, with TRBD1 identical over 11 bases. The germline V gene has CDR1 MNHEY and CDR2 SMNVEV (reference sequence). CDR3 length equals 14 residues. The V segment lost 8 bases and the J segment 5 bases; nucleotides outside the gene matches: 4. DNA for the CDR3: TGTGCCAGCGGGGACAGGGGGTTGACCGGGGAGCTGTTTTTT. Its translation is CASGDRGLTGELFF.

This chain joins TRBV10-2 and TRBJ1-5, with D perhaps TRBD1 (6 bases). This CDR3 has 16 residues. Trimming removed 3 bases at V and 5 bases at J, with 17 bases between. Germline lookup yields CDR1 WSHSY and CDR2 SAAADI. CDR3 in DNA: TGCGCCAGCAGTGATGGGCAGGGGATTACTCATCAGCCCCAGCATTTT. It translates to CASSDGQGITHQPQHF.

The J gene is TRBJ1-1, the V gene TRBV20-1; TRBD1 might be the D (6 bases). The germline V gene has CDR1 DFQATT and CDR2 SNEGSKA (reference sequence). The CDR3 runs 13 residues. The V gene lost 5 bases and the J gene lost 1 base, with 11 bases spanning the gap. Written as DNA, the CDR3 is TGCAGTGCTTTGTGGACAGAGAACACTGAAGCTTTCTTT. Its translation is CSALWTENTEAFF.

This clonotype was counted a few times. The V call is TRBV7-2, the J call TRBJ1-2; D uncertain. Trimming removed 0 bases at V and 8 bases at J, with 19 bases between. The length of the CDR3 is 16 residues. Germline CDR1 and CDR2: SGHTA and FQGNSA. The CDR3 DNA is TGTGCCAGCAGCTTAGCTTCCCCCGGGGAAAGAGGCGGCTACACCTTC. It specifies CASSLASPGERGGYTF.

This clonotype was observed a few times. This chain uses TRBV7-2 with TRBJ2-3; no clear D gene. V shed 3 bases and J shed 5 bases, with 9 bases lying between them. Germline values: CDR1 SGHTA, CDR2 FQGNSA. This CDR3 region has 13 residues. The CDR3 nucleotides are TGTGCCAGCAGCTTCCTGACCGAAGATACGCAGTATTTT. Translation: CASSFLTEDTQYF.

This clonotype was recorded many times. This chain connects TRBV12-3 or TRBV12-4 to TRBJ1-2, with D perhaps TRBD1 (5 bases). The CDR3 sequence is 16 residues long. Trimming shortened V by 8 bases and J by 0 bases, and 19 bases separated the two germline ends. CDR3: CASVPAGAGANYGYTF. As DNA, the CDR3 is TGTGCCAGCGTGCCCGCCGGGGCAGGCGCTAACTATGGCTACACCTTC.

This clonotype has more than one count but fewer than ten. The chain combines TRBV7-2 with TRBJ1-4; TRBD1 might be the D (6 bases). The length of the CDR3 is 15 residues. The V and J ends lost 3 bases and 3 bases respectively, with 11 bases between them. From germline, CDR1 is SGHTA and CDR2 FQGNSA. The CDR3 spells CASSFGGTSNEKLFF. In nucleotides, the CDR3 is TGTGCCAGCAGCTTTGGCGGGACATCTAATGAAAAACTGTTTTTT.

The chain employs TRBV2 and TRBJ1-1; D possibly corresponds to TRBD1 (5 bases). The germline CDR1 and CDR2 sequences are SNHLY and FYNNEI. The CDR3 covers 14 residues. The V gene lost 8 bases and the J gene lost 5 bases, with 18 bases spanning the gap. In DNA, the CDR3 is TGTGCCAGCGGTCACAGGTGGGGAGGGACTGAAGCTTTCTTT. Translated: CASGHRWGGTEAFF.

This clonotype was detected only a few times. The gene calls are TRBV6-1 and TRBJ1-1; D remains ambiguous. Per germline, CDR1 MNHNS and CDR2 SASEGT. This CDR3 contains 15 residues. Between the trimmed V and J ends, which lost 3 bases and 1 base, there was a span of 12 bases. This chain's CDR3 is CASSEWAAANTEAFF. As DNA, the CDR3 is TGTGCCAGCAGTGAGTGGGCAGCCGCGAACACTGAAGCTTTCTTT.